What follows are 30 T cell receptor beta chains derived from one specimen sequenced in a study of blood T cell repertoires in COVID-19. Profiled with immunoSEQ multiplex PCR; TCRdb holds only in-frame clones, not every one. Of 120,000 to 150,000 clones listed, around four fifths are singletons. Sequencing was done on a sample of peripheral blood. These receptors were collected from a woman aged 40 to 49 with active or convalescent COVID-19.

The chain joins TRBV7-9 to TRBJ1-2; TRBD1 matches 7 bases. V lost 1 base, J lost 6 bases, and 8 bases stayed unmatched. The CDR3 covers 15 residues. Germline CDR1 is SEHNR and CDR2 is FQNEAQ (reference sequence). CDR3 amino acids: CASSLGTGVQDGYTF. The CDR3 DNA sequence: TGTGCCAGCAGCTTAGGCACAGGGGTTCAAGATGGCTACACCTTC.

This chain connects TRBV11-3 to TRBJ2-5, with 8 bases fitting TRBD2. J lost 4 bases, V lost 0 bases, and 10 bases had no gene match. The germline gives CDR1 SGHNT, CDR2 YENEEA. This CDR3 is built from 17 residues. The CDR3 nucleotides are TGTGCCAGCAGCTTAGATGAGCGGGGGCCGATAGGAGAGACCCAGTACTTC. This sequence encodes CASSLDERGPIGETQYF.

This sequence joins TRBV4-2 and TRBJ1-1; tentative D call: TRBD1 (5 bases). Germline CDR1 reads LGHNA; CDR2 reads YNFKEQ. The CDR3 is 15 residues long. V was shortened by 1 base and J by 6 bases, with 15 bases between the two germline ends. CDR3: CASSQVWQGGPEAFF. The CDR3 nucleotides read TGTGCCAGCAGCCAAGTGTGGCAGGGTGGCCCTGAAGCTTTCTTT.

This clone is a singleton in its sample. The same CDR3 can be traced to other DNA sequences in this sample. The rearrangement uses TRBV19 and TRBJ2-7; D is perhaps TRBD2 (5 bases). The CDR3 extends over 13 amino acids. The germline V and J ends were trimmed by 3 bases and 3 bases, with 9 bases remaining between them. CDR1 and CDR2 (germline): LNHDA, SQIVND (reference sequence). The CDR3 protein is CASSIGDSYEQYF. The DNA for the CDR3 is TGTGCCAGTAGTATCGGGGATAGCTACGAGCAGTACTTC.

The chain recombines TRBV9 with TRBJ1-2; 9 bases fit TRBD1. CDR1 SGDLS and CDR2 YYNGEE come from the germline V gene. V dropped 3 bases and J dropped 4; count of bases not matched to a gene: 4. CDR3 length: 14 amino acids. CDR3 loop: CASSAGTGIYGYTF. CDR3 nucleotide sequence: TGTGCCAGCAGCGCGGGGACAGGGATCTATGGCTACACCTTC.

The chain joins TRBV28 to TRBJ1-1, with 9 bases matching TRBD1. V was clipped by 7 bases and J by 1 base; unmatched bases: 10. The germline gives CDR1 MDHEN, CDR2 SYDVKM. The length of the CDR3 is 16 residues. This CDR3 reads CASTQTGTGRNTEAFF. CDR3 in DNA: TGTGCCAGCACCCAAACCGGGACAGGGAGGAACACTGAAGCTTTCTTT. The variable domain in full, completed from reference TRBV28 and TRBJ1-1, reads DVKVTQSSRYLVKRTGEKVFLECVQDMDHENMFWYRQDPGLGLRLIYFSYDVKMKEKGDIPEGYSVSREKKERFSLILESASTNQTSMYLCASTQTGTGRNTEAFFGQGTRLTVV.

The sample holds a few counts of this clone. The chain is built from TRBV20-1 and TRBJ2-3, with D maybe TRBD2 (5 bases). V lost 3 bases and J lost 11, with 9 bases in between. Per germline, CDR1 DFQATT and CDR2 SNEGSKA (reference sequence). The CDR3 is 10 residues long. In DNA, the CDR3 is TGCAGTGCTAGGTTGGGGAGGCAGTATTTT. The encoded protein is CSARLGRQYF.

The V gene is TRBV18, the J gene TRBJ1-1, with D possibly TRBD1 on 5 matching bases. The V gene's germline CDR1 is KGHSH and CDR2 LQKENI. This CDR3 is built from 15 residues. Trimming removed 3 bases from V and 4 bases from J, with 15 bases in between. Here the CDR3 reads CASSPQDVGATEAFF. The CDR3 DNA follows: TGTGCCAGCTCACCTCAGGACGTAGGGGCCACTGAAGCTTTCTTT.

Note on this clone: A much more abundant neighbour one base away suggests this may be a read error. At the DNA level, this CDR3 is encoded by other sequences in the same sample as well. The CDR3 bases are TGTGCCAGCAGGGACAGAGCCGCAGAATTGGCCCTCCACTTT. Encoded protein: CASRDRAAELALHF. The chain links TRBV28 to TRBJ1-6; weak D call: TRBD1 (6 bases). Germline CDR1 MDHEN, CDR2 SYDVKM. V lost 6 bases, J lost 14 bases, and 20 bases lay in between. The CDR3 covers 14 residues.

The V call is TRBV7-2, the J call TRBJ1-2; 9 nucleotides align to TRBD1. The V and J ends lost 2 bases and 4 bases, in that order; junction bases with no gene match: 14. The CDR3 covers 18 residues. Germline CDR1 SGHTA, CDR2 FQGNSA. The CDR3 region is CASSLTRTGTGSLYGYTF. CDR3 nucleotide sequence: TGTGCCAGCAGCTTAACGAGAACCGGGACAGGGTCCCTCTATGGCTACACCTTC.

The chain uses TRBV28 and TRBJ1-1; possible D gene TRBD1, 5 bases. The CDR3 runs 14 residues. V was clipped by 6 bases and J by 0 bases, with 11 bases between them. Germline V CDR1 and CDR2: MDHEN, SYDVKM. The chain's CDR3 is CASSVGHLNTEAFF. The DNA for the CDR3 is TGTGCCAGCAGCGTGGGGCACTTGAACACTGAAGCTTTCTTT. The whole variable domain, remainder taken from reference TRBV28 and TRBJ1-1, is DVKVTQSSRYLVKRTGEKVFLECVQDMDHENMFWYRQDPGLGLRLIYFSYDVKMKEKGDIPEGYSVSREKKERFSLILESASTNQTSMYLCASSVGHLNTEAFFGQGTRLTVV.

CDR3 loop: CASSQDRIFQYF. The CDR3 DNA follows: TGTGCCAGCAGCCAAGACAGGATTTTCCAGTATTTT. The gene calls are TRBV3-1 (or the pseudogene TRBV3-2) and TRBJ2-3; no definite D call. V lost 0 bases and J 12 bases, leaving 10 bases between the germline ends. Germline values: CDR1 LGHDT, CDR2 YNNKEL (reference sequence). This CDR3 has 12 amino acids.

J is TRBJ1-4 and V is TRBV6-5, with D uncertain. Germline loops: CDR1 MNHEY, CDR2 SVGAGI. The CDR3 totals 13 residues. Deletions cut 0 bases from V and 10 bases from J, with 9 bases between. DNA for the CDR3: TGTGCCAGCAGTTACTCAACGGGAGGAAAACTGTTTTTT. As protein: CASSYSTGGKLFF.

V usage is TRBV5-1 and J usage is TRBJ1-1, with 9 bases that match TRBD1. After removal of 1 base from V and 5 bases from J, the junction contained 3 bases not matched to a gene. The CDR3 sequence is 14 residues long. Germline V gene lookup returns CDR1 SGHRS and CDR2 YFSETQ. CDR3 loop: CASSLLGQGTEAFF. CDR3 bases: TGCGCCAGCAGCTTGTTGGGACAGGGAACTGAAGCTTTCTTT. Drawing the rest from reference TRBV5-1 and TRBJ1-1, the complete variable domain is KAGVTQTPRYLIKTRGQQVTLSCSPISGHRSVSWYQQTPGQGLQFLFEYFSETQRNKGNFPGRFSGRQFSNSRSEMNVSTLELGDSALYLCASSLLGQGTEAFFGQGTRLTVV.

This clone was seen once. This chain connects TRBV29-1 to TRBJ2-7, with 9 bases identical to TRBD1. Germline trimming cut 4 bases from V and 6 bases from J; bases unmatched to any gene: 13. The CDR3 covers 15 residues. Germline V lookup: CDR1 SQVTM, CDR2 ANQGSEA. CDR3 DNA sequence: TGCAGCGTTGTGGGGACCGGGACAGGGATAAGCGAGCAGTACTTC. Its translation is CSVVGTGTGISEQYF.

The chain links TRBV28 to TRBJ1-5; 12 bases agree with TRBD1. This CDR3 spans 14 amino acids. CDR1 and CDR2 (germline): MDHEN, SYDVKM. The junction had 3 bases not matched to a gene; V was cut back by 6 bases and J by 6 bases. CDR3 DNA: TGTGCCAGCAGGGAGGGACAGGGGGCTCAGCCCCAGCATTTT. Protein sequence: CASREGQGAQPQHF.

This chain uses TRBV30 with TRBJ2-3; TRBD2 matches 13 bases. CDR3 size: 17 residues. Germline CDR1 reads GTSNPN; CDR2 reads SVGIG (reference sequence). The CDR3 bases are TGTGCGTGGGGACTAGCGGGACTAGCCTCTAGCACAGATACGCAGTATTTT. It translates to CAWGLAGLASSTDTQYF.

For this clone: The same CDR3 arises from other DNA sequences in this sample as well. The V gene is TRBV19, the J gene TRBJ2-7; TRBD1 is a possible D gene (6 bases). Trimming cost V 3 bases and J 7 bases, with 13 bases left between them. Per the germline V gene, CDR1 is LNHDA and CDR2 is SQIVND (reference sequence). CDR3 length: 13 residues. In DNA form, the CDR3 reads TGTGCCAGTAGTATTGCCGAGGGGGAAGAGCAGTACTTC. This sequence encodes CASSIAEGEEQYF. Based on the CDR3 plus reference TRBV19 and TRBJ2-7, the full variable domain is DGGITQSPKYLFRKEGQNVTLSCEQNLNHDAMYWYRQDPGQGLRLIYYSQIVNDFQKGDIAEGYSVSREKKESFPLTVTSAQKNPTAFYLCASSIAEGEEQYFGPGTRLTVT.

The chain couples TRBV27 to TRBJ2-6; possible D gene TRBD1, 6 bases. The CDR3 has 18 amino acids. Per the germline V gene, CDR1 is MNHEY and CDR2 is SMNVEV (reference sequence). V lost 1 base and J 3 bases, leaving 16 bases between the germline ends. CDR3 sequence (DNA): TGTGCCAGCAGTTTATTGGGGCTTACAGGGAGTGGGGCCAACGTCCTGACTTTC. Its translation is CASSLLGLTGSGANVLTF.

The count of this clone is one. The genes are TRBV5-1 and TRBJ2-4; D is perhaps TRBD1 (6 bases). V was cut by 4 bases and J by 0 bases, with 17 bases left in between. Germline V lookup: CDR1 SGHRS, CDR2 YFSETQ. This CDR3 has 17 residues. CDR3 amino acids: CASSPIGTSKAKNIQYF. CDR3 coding DNA: TGCGCCAGCAGCCCCATAGGGACATCTAAAGCCAAAAACATTCAGTACTTC.

This clone has a handful of counts. V gene TRBV28 combines with J gene TRBJ1-1; 7 bases align to TRBD1. The CDR3 sequence is 13 residues long. The germline V gene encodes CDR1 MDHEN and CDR2 SYDVKM. With 0 bases clipped from V and 11 bases from J, the junction kept 6 bases outside the gene matches. CDR3 sequence: CASSLWGQQRAFF. As DNA, the CDR3 is TGTGCCAGCAGTTTATGGGGACAGCAAAGGGCTTTCTTT.

The chain has TRBV19 and TRBJ1-1; the D gene is possibly TRBD1 (5 bases). Germline V gives CDR1 LNHDA, CDR2 SQIVND (reference sequence). Trimming stripped 3 bases from V and 1 base from J, with 15 bases between. The CDR3 has 16 residues. In DNA form, the CDR3 reads TGTGCCAGTAGTATCGAAGGGGTAATGGGGAACACTGAAGCTTTCTTT. Amino acid sequence: CASSIEGVMGNTEAFF.

The chain links TRBV20-1 to TRBJ1-1; D is uncertain. Germline CDR1 is DFQATT and CDR2 is SNEGSKA (reference sequence). This CDR3 spans 14 amino acids. Trimming removed 3 bases at V and 1 base at J, with 12 bases between. The CDR3 here is CSASSGSSNTEAFF. CDR3 DNA: TGCAGTGCTAGTAGTGGGAGCTCGAACACTGAAGCTTTCTTT.

This chain joins TRBV19 and TRBJ1-1; unclear D gene. V dropped 5 bases and J dropped 5 bases, with 15 bases sitting between them. Looked up from germline, CDR1 is LNHDA and CDR2 is SQIVND (reference sequence). CDR3 length equals 14 residues. The CDR3: CASSSPGVLTEAFF. CDR3 nucleotides: TGTGCCAGTAGTTCCCCTGGAGTGCTTACTGAAGCTTTCTTT.

The chain joins TRBV28 to TRBJ1-2; D remains ambiguous. The CDR3 is 13 amino acids. Trimming shortened V by 5 bases and J by 8 bases, and 15 bases separated the two germline ends. The germline V gene has CDR1 MDHEN and CDR2 SYDVKM. The CDR3 DNA follows: TGTGCCAGCAGTACCGACATGATAAGAGGCTACACCTTC. Residues: CASSTDMIRGYTF.

This chain connects TRBV4-2 to TRBJ2-1, with D uncertain. Germline-derived CDR1 and CDR2 are LGHNA and YNFKEQ. Trimming left V 1 base short and J 10 bases short, with 11 bases between. The CDR3 consists of 13 residues. The CDR3 nucleotides are TGTGCCAGCAGCCAAGTTTCGTCAGCGGAGCAGTTCTTC. The encoded protein is CASSQVSSAEQFF.

V usage is TRBV4-3 and J usage is TRBJ2-5, with D hard to call. With 0 bases removed from V and 1 base from J, the gap between germline ends came to 6 bases. The CDR3 runs to 14 residues. The germline gives CDR1 LGHNA, CDR2 YSLEER. In nucleotides, the CDR3 is TGCGCCAGCAGCCAAGATTCCTCCCAAGAGACCCAGTACTTC. Translation: CASSQDSSQETQYF.

In the case of this clone: Other DNA variants within this sample encode the same CDR3. The rearrangement joins TRBV5-1 to TRBJ2-1, with 11 positions matching TRBD2. The CDR3 is 15 amino acids. Trimming at V came to 0 bases and at J to 13 bases, leaving 9 bases not matched to a gene. Germline CDR1 and CDR2: SGHRS and YFSETQ. Here the CDR3 DNA reads TGCGCCAGCAGCTTGGGGGGGGCTAGCGGGGGGAACCAGTTCTTC. Protein product: CASSLGGASGGNQFF.

The chain joins TRBV7-9 to TRBJ1-3; 8 bases map to TRBD1. CDR3 length equals 16 residues. Germline V CDR1 and CDR2: SEHNR, FQNEAQ (reference sequence). With V trimmed by 5 bases and J by 2 bases, 8 bases remained unmatched. The CDR3 sequence is CASSRQGYYPGNTIYF. The CDR3 nucleotides read TGTGCCAGCAGCCGACAGGGGTACTATCCTGGAAACACCATATATTTT.

The rearrangement links TRBV19 to TRBJ1-5; 8 nucleotides line up with TRBD1. With V trimmed by 5 bases and J by 0 bases, 6 bases remained unmatched. CDR1 is LNHDA and CDR2 is SQIVND in the germline V gene (reference sequence). The CDR3 sequence is 16 residues long. CDR3 loop: CASSSYGQGSNQPQHF. The CDR3 region has the DNA TGTGCCAGTAGTTCTTACGGACAGGGTAGCAATCAGCCCCAGCATTTT.